A single sample is the source of the 14 T cell receptor beta chains below, sequenced in a study of post-analysis software for immune sequencing data. Notes on the study in general: Included in a set of five TRBV segments more frequent in patients than controls were TRBV5-6, TRBV5-1 and TRBV20-1.

Built from TCR beta cDNA, the libraries had unique molecular identifiers in them. TCRdb called the PCR reads again in MiXCR, with one record for every CDR3 protein. The profile shows some 700,000 distinct CDR3 sequences, 59% of them singletons. Antigen specificity for these receptors is unknown. Input material: blood. The receptors here all came from a girl aged 2 to 10 with multiple sclerosis.

The CDR3, as DNA: TGTGCCAGCAGCCCGACTATCCTCAAGACAGGGGCCCTGTACAATGAGCAGTTCTTC. The encoded protein is CASSPTILKTGALYNEQFF. V and J are TRBV7-9 and TRBJ2-1, with 8 bases that match TRBD1. The germline CDR1 and CDR2 sequences are SEHNR and FQNEAQ (reference sequence). This CDR3 has 19 residues. Losses at the gene ends were 5 bases for V and 4 bases for J; bases not matched to a gene: 19.

This sequence joins TRBV29-1 and TRBJ2-3; D is possibly TRBD1 (6 bases). Per the germline V gene, CDR1 is SQVTM and CDR2 is ANQGSEA. This CDR3 region has 13 residues. The V end lost 0 bases, the J end lost 5 bases, and 9 bases lay between the germline ends. The CDR3 nucleotides are TGCAGCGTTGAAGAGGGGGCAGGAGATACGCAGTATTTT. Its translation: CSVEEGAGDTQYF.

The chain is built from TRBV20-1 and TRBJ2-1; D may be TRBD2 (7 bases). Germline V gene data show CDR1 as DFQATT and CDR2 as SNEGSKA (reference sequence). There are 14 residues in the CDR3. The V and J ends lost 7 bases and 4 bases respectively, with 17 bases between them. CDR3 nucleotide sequence: TGCAGTGTTGGGGGGGCGGGACTGTACAATGAGCAGTTCTTC. It codes for CSVGGAGLYNEQFF.

The chain carries TRBV6-5 and TRBJ2-1, with 7 bases matching TRBD2. V shed 10 bases and J 6 bases; nucleotides not matched to a gene: 18. The CDR3 totals 16 residues. Germline V gives CDR1 MNHEY, CDR2 SVGAGI. The CDR3 DNA reads as TGTGCCACTACCCCTGGGGCACTAGCGCCCGGCAATGAGCAGTTCTTC. Its protein product is CATTPGALAPGNEQFF.

This clonotype has a single count. The chain employs TRBV30 and TRBJ2-7; D might be TRBD2 (6 bases). The CDR3 is 13 amino acids. V was shortened by 3 bases and J by 5 bases, with 14 bases between the two germline ends. Germline assignment: CDR1 GTSNPN and CDR2 SVGIG (reference sequence). CDR3 DNA sequence: TGTGCCTGGAGGCCGGGACGGAGGGACGAGCAGTACTTC. The encoded protein is CAWRPGRRDEQYF.

V usage is TRBV10-2 and J usage is TRBJ2-7; D is perhaps TRBD1 (6 bases). CDR1 is WSHSY, CDR2 SAAADI, per germline. Trimming removed 2 bases at V and 2 bases at J, with 10 bases between. The CDR3 sequence is 14 residues long. DNA of the CDR3: TGCGCCAGCAGTGAGGGGGGCGCCGCCTACGAGCAGTACTTC. This codes for CASSEGGAAYEQYF.

This chain uses TRBV5-6 with TRBJ1-4; D not resolved. Germline CDR1 is SGHDT and CDR2 is YYEEEE. CDR3 length: 13 residues. V dropped 4 bases and J dropped 11 bases, with 15 bases sitting between them. The chain's CDR3 is CASSPLGAPKLFF. Written as DNA, the CDR3 is TGTGCCAGCAGCCCTTTGGGAGCCCCCAAACTGTTTTTT. The full variable domain, in which reference TRBV5-6 and TRBJ1-4 provide the parts outside the CDR3, is DAGVTQSPTHLIKTRGQQVTLRCSPKSGHDTVSWYQQALGQGPQFIFQYYEEEERQRGNFPDRFSGHQFPNYSSELNVNALLLGDSALYLCASSPLGAPKLFFGSGTQLSVL.

CDR3 in amino acids: CASSQERSGANVLTF. The CDR3 bases are TGCGCCAGCAGCCAAGAAAGGTCCGGGGCCAACGTCCTGACTTTC. The chain employs TRBV4-3 and TRBJ2-6; D is undetermined. Trimming removed 0 bases at V and 4 bases at J, with 7 bases between. CDR1 and CDR2 (germline): LGHNA, YSLEER. CDR3 size: 15 residues.

This clonotype was observed a few times. The gene calls are TRBV15 and TRBJ2-1, with 7 positions matching TRBD1. V shed 4 bases and J 10 bases; nucleotides not matched to a gene: 10. The CDR3 is 14 amino acids. The germline V gene has CDR1 LNHNV and CDR2 YYDKDF (reference sequence). CDR3 sequence (DNA): TGTGCCACCAGCATAACGACAGGGAGCGGAGAGCAGTTCTTC. Its protein product is CATSITTGSGEQFF.

This clonotype was seen only a few times. The rearrangement uses TRBV10-3 and TRBJ2-1, with D possibly matching TRBD1 (6 bases). Germline lookup yields CDR1 ENHRY and CDR2 SYGVKD. The CDR3 has 14 residues. The V end was cut by 8 bases, the J end by 5 bases, with 16 bases between. CDR3 nucleotides: TGTGCCATCGGCAATAAGGGGGACGACAATGAGCAGTTCTTC. Translation: CAIGNKGDDNEQFF.

This chain uses TRBV20-1 with TRBJ2-5, with 7 positions matching TRBD1. In germline, CDR1 is DFQATT, CDR2 SNEGSKA (reference sequence). The trim removed 7 bases at V and 4 bases at J, leaving 6 bases unmatched. This CDR3 contains 12 residues. The CDR3: CSGPGGAETQYF. The CDR3 nucleotides read TGCAGTGGGCCAGGGGGAGCAGAGACCCAGTACTTC.

In this sample, this clonotype turned up a few times. The chain uses TRBV20-1 and TRBJ2-1; D not certain. The germline gives CDR1 DFQATT, CDR2 SNEGSKA (reference sequence). The length of the CDR3 is 11 residues. V was pared by 0 bases and J by 9 bases, with 6 bases between. The CDR3 nucleotides are TGCAGTGCTAGAGATCTGGGTGAGCAGTTCTTC. This encodes CSARDLGEQFF.

The V gene is TRBV7-2, the J gene TRBJ1-5; D unresolved. V was pared by 1 base and J by 7 bases, with 8 bases between. Germline V lookup: CDR1 SGHTA, CDR2 FQGNSA. CDR3 length equals 13 residues. The CDR3 sequence is CASSLGASQPQHF. The CDR3 DNA reads TGTGCCAGCAGCTTAGGCGCAAGCCAGCCCCAGCATTTT.

This chain joins TRBV5-1 and TRBJ1-2, with no clear D. From germline, CDR1 is SGHRS and CDR2 YFSETQ. CDR3 size: 14 residues. Deletions cut 0 bases from V and 4 bases from J, with 10 bases between. The CDR3 loop is CASSLDAQPYGYTF. The DNA for the CDR3 is TGCGCCAGCAGCTTGGATGCCCAACCCTATGGCTACACCTTC.